The next 30 T cell receptor beta chains were all read from a single sample in a study of cytomegalovirus exposure and HLA in healthy donors. PCR amplification relied on 60 Vbeta primers (plus 13 Jbeta primers). Clones were read by immunoSEQ multiplex PCR, and TCRdb kept only the in-frame ones, dropping some. Among a few hundred thousand clones listed, roughly 80% were seen once. Sample: PBMCs. These receptors were taken from a man aged 40-55 years in good health and CMV-seronegative.

This chain connects TRBV18 to TRBJ2-5; 10 bases are a match to TRBD1. Germline loops: CDR1 KGHSH, CDR2 LQKENI. The junction had 3 bases not matched to a gene; V was cut back by 5 bases and J by 6 bases. The CDR3 loop spans 13 amino acids. The CDR3 here is CASSSDRGQTQYF. CDR3 coding DNA: TGTGCCAGCTCATCCGACAGGGGGCAGACCCAGTACTTC. Full variable domain (outside the CDR3, taken from reference TRBV18 and TRBJ2-5): NAGVMQNPRHLVRRRGQEARLRCSPMKGHSHVYWYRQLPEEGLKFMVYLQKENIIDESGMPKERFSAEFPKEGPSILRIQQVVRGDSAAYFCASSSDRGQTQYFGPGTRLLVL.

The chain is built from TRBV5-6 and TRBJ1-5; 11 bases are a match to TRBD1. Germline trimming cut 4 bases from V and 8 bases from J; bases unmatched to any gene: 11. The CDR3 sequence is 16 residues long. Germline V lookup: CDR1 SGHDT, CDR2 YYEEEE. CDR3 residues: CASSPSGTGGLEPQHF. The DNA of the CDR3 is TGTGCCAGCAGCCCGTCCGGGACAGGGGGGCTTGAGCCCCAGCATTTT.

There are a few counts of this clone. The genes are TRBV13 and TRBJ2-5; D is possibly TRBD1 (5 bases). Per germline, CDR1 PRHDT and CDR2 FYEKMQ (reference sequence). CDR3 length: 15 residues. V was trimmed by 4 bases and J by 0 bases, leaving 12 bases between them. CDR3 protein: CASSSQGSYQETQYF. CDR3 coding DNA: TGTGCCAGCAGCTCCCAGGGCTCGTACCAAGAGACCCAGTACTTC.

This clone was counted between two and nine times. J is TRBJ2-5 and V is TRBV27, with TRBD1 identical over 7 bases. After removal of 2 bases from V and 7 bases from J, the junction contained 7 bases not matched to a gene. This CDR3 comprises 14 residues. CDR1 is MNHEY and CDR2 is SMNVEV in the germline V gene (reference sequence). CDR3 residues: CASSLDTGAGTQYF. In DNA form, the CDR3 reads TGTGCCAGCAGTTTAGATACAGGGGCCGGGACCCAGTACTTC.

The chain combines TRBV23-1 with TRBJ1-5; TRBD1 matches 9 bases. TRBV23-1 is labeled an ORF, and its function is uncertain. J gave up 5 bases and V 4 bases, and 6 bases lay outside the gene matches. The CDR3 length is 15 residues. The CDR3 here is CASSPGQGPHQPQHF. CDR3 coding DNA: TGCGCCAGCAGTCCCGGACAGGGGCCGCATCAGCCCCAGCATTTT.

The chain has TRBV5-5 and TRBJ2-3; TRBD1 aligns across 10 bases. V lost 0 bases, J lost 2 bases, and 3 bases stayed unmatched. The CDR3 consists of 16 residues. Germline V gene data show CDR1 as SGHKS and CDR2 as YYEKEE (reference sequence). CDR3 DNA sequence: TGTGCCAGCAGCTTGGGACAGGGGGCTACCACAGATACGCAGTATTTT. It is translated as CASSLGQGATTDTQYF. The variable domain in full, with the rest retrieved from reference TRBV5-5 and TRBJ2-3, is DAGVTQSPTHLIKTRGQQVTLRCSPISGHKSVSWYQQVLGQGPQFIFQYYEKEERGRGNFPDRFSARQFPNYSSELNVNALLLGDSALYLCASSLGQGATTDTQYFGPGTRLTVL.

The J gene is TRBJ2-1, the V gene TRBV29-1; 11 bases agree with TRBD2. V gave up 6 bases and J gave up 5 bases; unmatched junction bases: 9. Germline V gene data show CDR1 as SQVTM and CDR2 as ANQGSEA. The CDR3 consists of 15 residues. CDR3 DNA: TGCAGCGTGAGGGACCCGGGACTAGCGGACAATGAGCAGTTCTTC. Protein: CSVRDPGLADNEQFF.

V usage is TRBV19 and J usage is TRBJ2-1; 7 nucleotides agree with TRBD2. The trim removed 3 bases at V and 2 bases at J, leaving 4 bases unmatched. Germline CDR1 is LNHDA and CDR2 is SQIVND (reference sequence). This CDR3 has 15 residues. This chain's CDR3 is CASSMSSGTYNEQFF. The CDR3 coding sequence is TGTGCCAGTAGTATGTCTAGCGGAACCTACAATGAGCAGTTCTTC.

This clone showed up just once. The rearrangement uses TRBV18 and TRBJ1-1, with D perhaps matching TRBD1 (6 bases). V dropped 3 bases and J dropped 0 bases, with 14 bases sitting between them. The germline CDR1 and CDR2 sequences are KGHSH and LQKENI. This CDR3 region has 16 residues. The CDR3 coding sequence is TGTGCCAGCTCACCCAACAGGGTTGATTTGAACACTGAAGCTTTCTTT. It yields the protein CASSPNRVDLNTEAFF.

V gene TRBV5-1 combines with J gene TRBJ2-5, with 7 nucleotides matching TRBD1. CDR1 SGHRS and CDR2 YFSETQ come from the germline V gene. This CDR3 region has 15 residues. V dropped 4 bases and J dropped 5; count of bases not matched to a gene: 11. For the CDR3, the DNA is TGCGCCAGCAGCCCGGACACAGGGGTCGTGGAGACCCAGTACTTC. It specifies CASSPDTGVVETQYF.

This sequence joins TRBV19 and TRBJ2-7, with D possibly being TRBD2 (5 bases). V was cut by 5 bases and J by 7 bases, with 24 bases left in between. The CDR3 contains 16 residues. Per germline, CDR1 LNHDA and CDR2 SQIVND (reference sequence). CDR3: CASSGPSGIREREQYF. In DNA form, the CDR3 reads TGTGCCAGTAGTGGACCCTCCGGGATCCGAGAAAGGGAGCAGTACTTC.

The V gene is TRBV19, the J gene TRBJ1-1; D uncertain. CDR3 length: 13 amino acids. The V gene lost 5 bases and the J gene lost 2 bases, with 9 bases spanning the gap. Germline CDR1 LNHDA, CDR2 SQIVND (reference sequence). CDR3 DNA: TGTGCCAGTAGTCTTCAGCGAAACACTGAAGCTTTCTTT. Protein sequence: CASSLQRNTEAFF.

This clone showed up just once. The V gene is TRBV5-1, the J gene TRBJ2-1; 8 nucleotides line up with TRBD2. CDR1 is SGHRS, CDR2 YFSETQ, per germline. This CDR3 spans 15 amino acids. The V segment lost 0 bases and the J segment 4 bases; nucleotides outside the gene matches: 3. The CDR3, as DNA: TGCGCCAGCAGCTTGGAGGCTAGCGGGTACAATGAGCAGTTCTTC. Its translation: CASSLEASGYNEQFF.

The chain couples TRBV4-3 to TRBJ2-3, with D tentatively TRBD1 (6 bases). V lost 4 bases, J lost 6 bases, and 14 bases lay in between. The CDR3 runs to 14 residues. CDR1 and CDR2 (germline): LGHNA, YSLEER. CDR3 nucleotide sequence: TGCGCCAGCAGCCTTTATAAGGGGGACGATACGCAGTATTTT. This codes for CASSLYKGDDTQYF.

This clone came up once. The chain carries TRBV19 and TRBJ2-1, with TRBD2 identical over 8 bases. The V gene end was trimmed by 3 bases and the J gene end by 6 bases; junction bases not matched to a gene: 16. This CDR3 region has 18 residues. The germline CDR1 and CDR2 sequences are LNHDA and SQIVND (reference sequence). The CDR3 DNA is TGTGCCAGTAGTATGAGGCGGACTAGCTGGACCAACCTCAATGAGCAGTTCTTC. This codes for CASSMRRTSWTNLNEQFF.

V usage is TRBV5-1 and J usage is TRBJ1-1; 8 bases agree with TRBD1. V was clipped by 2 bases and J by 2 bases; unmatched bases: 2. This CDR3 has 14 amino acids. CDR1 SGHRS and CDR2 YFSETQ come from the germline V gene. The CDR3 protein is CASSLQGGNTEAFF. The CDR3 DNA reads as TGCGCCAGCAGCTTACAGGGGGGAAACACTGAAGCTTTCTTT.

This clone appeared once. V is TRBV2 and J is TRBJ2-7; 11 nucleotides match TRBD1. Trimming took 7 bases from V and 6 from J; bases not matched to a gene: 5. The CDR3 contains 13 residues. CDR1 and CDR2 from the germline V gene are SNHLY and FYNNEI. CDR3 bases: TGTGCCAGCATTGGGACAGGGGGTCGCGAGCAGTACTTC. Its protein product is CASIGTGGREQYF.

This chain uses TRBV7-9 with TRBJ1-5, with 9 bases lining up with TRBD1. The junction had 5 bases not matched to a gene; V was cut back by 5 bases and J by 6 bases. The CDR3 is 14 residues long. Germline V gene data show CDR1 as SEHNR and CDR2 as FQNEAQ (reference sequence). CDR3 residues: CASSPQGASQPQHF. CDR3 bases: TGTGCCAGCAGCCCACAGGGGGCTAGTCAGCCCCAGCATTTT. Variable domain in full (rest from reference TRBV7-9 and TRBJ1-5): DTGVSQNPRHKITKRGQNVTFRCDPISEHNRLYWYRQTLGQGPEFLTYFQNEAQLEKSRLLSDRFSAERPKGSFSTLEIQRTEQGDSAMYLCASSPQGASQPQHFGDGTRLSIL.

The genes are TRBV4-1 and TRBJ1-2; perhaps TRBD1 as D (5 bases). Trimming stripped 1 base from V and 4 bases from J, with 16 bases between. This CDR3 region has 16 residues. CDR1 and CDR2 (germline): MGHRA, YSYEKL. CDR3 sequence: CASSQVAGSQGYGYTF. The CDR3 coding sequence is TGCGCCAGCAGCCAAGTCGCAGGGTCCCAAGGCTATGGCTACACCTTC.

The chain is built from TRBV27 and TRBJ2-7, with TRBD2 matching 14 bases. Trimming took 5 bases from V and 4 from J; bases not matched to a gene: 4. Germline CDR1 and CDR2: MNHEY and SMNVEV (reference sequence). The CDR3 sequence is 15 residues long. The CDR3: CASSPGLAGGYEQYF. The CDR3 DNA follows: TGTGCCAGCAGTCCAGGACTAGCGGGAGGATACGAGCAGTACTTC.

The chain has TRBV2 and TRBJ2-7; 9 nucleotides agree with TRBD1. V gave up 6 bases and J gave up 4 bases; unmatched junction bases: 7. Germline V gives CDR1 SNHLY, CDR2 FYNNEI. CDR3 length: 14 residues. CDR3 protein: CASRSGQGGYEQYF. CDR3 in DNA: TGTGCCAGCAGATCGGGACAGGGAGGGTACGAGCAGTACTTC. Full variable domain (rest looked up from reference TRBV2 and TRBJ2-7): EPEVTQTPSHQVTQMGQEVILRCVPISNHLYFYWYRQILGQKVEFLVSFYNNEISEKSEIFDDQFSVERPDGSNFTLKIRSTKLEDSAMYFCASRSGQGGYEQYFGPGTRLTVT.

The CDR3 loop reads CASTKQGNQPQHF. CDR3 DNA sequence: TGTGCCAGTACTAAACAGGGGAATCAGCCCCAGCATTTT. This chain links TRBV19 with TRBJ1-5; TRBD1 aligns across 7 bases. CDR3 size: 13 residues. CDR1 and CDR2 from the germline V gene are LNHDA and SQIVND (reference sequence). The V segment lost 7 bases and the J segment 4 bases; nucleotides outside the gene matches: 4.

The chain has TRBV19 and TRBJ2-5; D possibly corresponds to TRBD2 (5 bases). Germline V CDR1 and CDR2: LNHDA, SQIVND (reference sequence). V was pared by 6 bases and J by 3 bases, with 14 bases between. This CDR3 region has 14 residues. The CDR3 loop reads CASRPGVREETQYF. Here the CDR3 DNA reads TGTGCCAGTAGACCCGGGGTACGGGAAGAGACCCAGTACTTC.

The chain links TRBV6-5 to TRBJ2-7; D is perhaps TRBD1 (6 bases). The germline V and J ends were trimmed by 6 bases and 6 bases, with 18 bases remaining between them. CDR1 MNHEY and CDR2 SVGAGI come from the germline V gene. The CDR3 covers 14 residues. In nucleotides, the CDR3 is TGTGCCAGCAGCGCCGCCGGGACAAATCGCGAGCAGTACTTC. Protein: CASSAAGTNREQYF.

The rearrangement uses TRBV28 and TRBJ2-5; the match to TRBD2 covers 8 bases. The CDR3 loop spans 18 amino acids. Germline trimming cut 5 bases from V and 1 base from J; bases unmatched to any gene: 15. Germline-derived CDR1 and CDR2 are MDHEN and SYDVKM. CDR3 region: CASSPPSRSGAFQETQYF. The DNA for the CDR3 is TGTGCCAGCAGTCCTCCCTCCCGTAGCGGGGCATTCCAAGAGACCCAGTACTTC.

V is TRBV11-1 and J is TRBJ2-1, with 7 bases lining up with TRBD1. CDR3 size: 15 residues. Per germline, CDR1 SGHAT and CDR2 FQDESV (reference sequence). The J segment lost 4 bases and the V segment lost 5 bases, leaving 8 bases of the junction unmatched. CDR3 in DNA: TGTGCCAGCAGCACCCCAGGGGGTTCTTACAATGAGCAGTTCTTC. Amino acid sequence: CASSTPGGSYNEQFF.

This sequence joins TRBV30 and TRBJ1-1; D possibly corresponds to TRBD1 (5 bases). Trimming removed 3 bases at V and 6 bases at J, with 8 bases between. This CDR3 has 11 residues. CDR1 and CDR2 from the germline V gene are GTSNPN and SVGIG (reference sequence). CDR3 sequence (DNA): TGTGCCTGGAGCCGGGGGTCTGAAGCTTTCTTT. Translated: CAWSRGSEAFF.

The rearrangement uses TRBV7-8 and TRBJ1-2; 7 nucleotides match TRBD1. Losses at the gene ends were 5 bases for V and 2 bases for J; bases not matched to a gene: 2. Germline loops: CDR1 SGHVS, CDR2 FQNEAQ. This CDR3 has 13 residues. CDR3 protein: CASSRGQNYGYTF. CDR3 coding DNA: TGTGCCAGCAGCCGGGGACAGAACTATGGCTACACCTTC.

The chain is built from TRBV2 and TRBJ2-3, with D maybe TRBD2 (6 bases). Germline V gene sequence: CDR1 SNHLY, CDR2 FYNNEI. V lost 6 bases and J lost 4, with 14 bases in between. CDR3 length: 14 amino acids. CDR3 amino acids: CASRGLGGADTQYF. The CDR3 region has the DNA TGTGCCAGCAGGGGGCTGGGGGGTGCAGATACGCAGTATTTT.

The V gene is TRBV7-6, the J gene TRBJ2-5, with 8 bases matching TRBD1. The J call is in doubt because the DNA end fits TRBJ2-7 better. This CDR3 contains 15 residues. Germline-derived CDR1 and CDR2 are SGHVS and FNYEAQ. CDR3 bases: TGTGCCAGCAGCCTGGGGACAGGTTCCTACTACGAGCAGTACTTC. It yields the protein CASSLGTGSYYEQYF.